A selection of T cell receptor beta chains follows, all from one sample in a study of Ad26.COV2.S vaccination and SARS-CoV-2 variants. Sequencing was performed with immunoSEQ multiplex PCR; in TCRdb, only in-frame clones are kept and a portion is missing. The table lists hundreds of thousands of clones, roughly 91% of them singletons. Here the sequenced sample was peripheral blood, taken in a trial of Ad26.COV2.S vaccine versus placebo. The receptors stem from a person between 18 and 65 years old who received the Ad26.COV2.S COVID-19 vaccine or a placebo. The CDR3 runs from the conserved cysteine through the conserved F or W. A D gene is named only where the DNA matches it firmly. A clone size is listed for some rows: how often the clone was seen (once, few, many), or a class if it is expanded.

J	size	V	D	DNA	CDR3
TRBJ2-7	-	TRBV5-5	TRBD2	TGTGCCAGCTGGTCCGGGACTAGCGGGGCCTACGAGCAGTACTTC	CASWSGTSGAYEQYF
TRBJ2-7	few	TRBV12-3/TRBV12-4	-	TGTGCCAGCAGTTTAGGGTGGCAGTACGAGCAGTACTTC	CASSLGWQYEQYF
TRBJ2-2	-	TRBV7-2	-	TGTGCCAGCACCTCACCGACGGGAAACACCGGGGAGCTGTTTTTT	CASTSPTGNTGELFF
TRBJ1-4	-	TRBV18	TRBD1	TGTGCCAGCTCACCACGGGTGAGAGGGGGCGGCGATGCAACTAATGAAAAACTGTTTTTT	CASSPRVRGGGDATNEKLFF
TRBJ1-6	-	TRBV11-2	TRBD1	TGTGCCAGCAGCCGACAGGGGCGGAATTCACCCCTCCACTTT	CASSRQGRNSPLHF
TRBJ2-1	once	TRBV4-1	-	TGCGCCAGCAGCCAAGATGGGGGCGCGTGGTACAATGAGCAGTTCTTC	CASSQDGGAWYNEQFF
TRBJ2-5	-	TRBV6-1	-	TGTGCCAGCAGTGAAGTGGGAGCCAGCGCCCAGTACTTC	CASSEVGASAQYF
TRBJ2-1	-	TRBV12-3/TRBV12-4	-	TGTGCCAGCGGATTTAGCGGAGAGCAGTTCTTC	CASGFSGEQFF
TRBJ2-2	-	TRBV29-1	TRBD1	TGCAGCGTCCAGGGGGCTAGGGCCGGGGAGCTGTTTTTT	CSVQGARAGELFF
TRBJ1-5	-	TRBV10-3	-	TGTGCCATCAGTGGAAGCAATCAGCCCCAGCATTTT	CAISGSNQPQHF
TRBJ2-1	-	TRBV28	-	TGTGCCAGCAGCCGGACGGGGTTCTCCTACAATGAGCAGTTCTTC	CASSRTGFSYNEQFF
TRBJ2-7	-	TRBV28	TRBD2	TGTGCCAGCAGTTCCCACGCGGCAGGGAGGGGCCCCTCCTACGAGCAGTACTTC	CASSSHAAGRGPSYEQYF
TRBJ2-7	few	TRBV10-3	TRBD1	TGTGCCATCAGTGAGCGGGGACAGGGCTACGAGCAGTACTTC	CAISERGQGYEQYF
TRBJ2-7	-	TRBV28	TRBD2	TGTGCCAGCAGTCCGGGACTAGGCGTGCAGTACTTC	CASSPGLGVQYF
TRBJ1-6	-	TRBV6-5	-	TGTGCCAGCAGGGACAGCAATAATTCACCCCTCCACTTT	CASRDSNNSPLHF
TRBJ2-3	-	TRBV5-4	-	TGTGCCAGCAGCTTTGGTCAGGGGACTGATACGCAGTATTTT	CASSFGQGTDTQYF